This entry concerns a single T cell receptor beta chain. This clonotype came up many times. Its antigen has not been determined. No base-level quality is on record; no much larger clone is a single base apart. This specimen belongs to a study of early T cells in non-severe SARS-CoV-2 infection (dated by TCRdb to about 2021). As for the study more broadly: Because TCR sequencing was done on bulk RNA from unsorted whole blood, the alpha and beta chains could not be paired.

Library prep was done by 5' RACE. The sample was run on a NextSeq 500. In the TCR library protocol, unique molecular identifiers were attached to individual cDNA molecules to correct for PCR bias and sequencing error. Both TCR alpha and beta chains were sequenced, and tight co-correlation was observed between alpha and beta sequence abundances in each sample. Per the authors' processing: Decombinator V4 was used to annotate the V gene, J gene and CDR3 of the TCR sequences. Expanded TCRs were defined as changing significantly between any two time points under a Poisson model with p below 0.0001. Abundances of TCRs were expressed as counts per million after normalisation to the total number of TCRs sequenced in each sample. MAIT TCRs were defined by TRAV1-2 paired with TRAJ12, TRAJ20 or TRAJ33, and iNKT TCRs by TRAV10 paired with TRAJ18. VDJdb, accessed on 1 November 2021, was searched for TCRs annotated for CMV, EBV and SARS-CoV-2, and TCRs annotated for more than one antigen were excluded. TCRdb trimmed public reads at Q25 via fastp, called clones via MiXCR and kept in-frame beta chains. CDR3 protein sequences are deduplicated, and each keeps its most common genes and DNA. What appears here as the V and J calls and clone size reflects TCRdb's work, not the paper's. A total of over 50,000 distinct CDR3 sequences appear in this sample, about 8% of them only once. The top ten hold 10% of the sample.

CDR1 and CDR2 are read off the germline V gene (reference sequence) as DFQATT and SNEGSKA. Germline trimming amounts to 5 bases on V and 3 bases on J, with 11 as the count of junction bases outside the gene matches. Measured from the cysteine to the phenylalanine, the CDR3 is 18 residues long. CDR3 DNA is the only sequence kept; it has 54 bases, read in frame from the first base. The study was a case-control design nested within a healthcare worker cohort in London, UK, with weekly nasopharyngeal swab PCR tests and blood sampling. Between 23 and 31 March 2020, the week of the UK lockdown, healthcare workers were enrolled and then followed up weekly for as long as 16 weeks. The investigation overall reported the following: VDJdb matching was skewed toward anti-spike CD8 responses and likely underestimated virus-specific expansions, missing private and CD4 specificities.

The source was whole blood, collected at baseline. This sequence was found in an adult who was a healthcare worker with PCR-confirmed SARS-CoV-2 infection or an uninfected control (not recorded which). The chain is encoded by TRBV20-1 joined to TRBJ2-1, with 15 junctional bases fitting TRBD2. CDR3 reads: CSAWTSGRGTTRYNEQFF. The DNA is TGCAGTGCTTGGACTAGCGGGAGGGGAACGACCCGCTACAATGAGCAGTTCTTC.